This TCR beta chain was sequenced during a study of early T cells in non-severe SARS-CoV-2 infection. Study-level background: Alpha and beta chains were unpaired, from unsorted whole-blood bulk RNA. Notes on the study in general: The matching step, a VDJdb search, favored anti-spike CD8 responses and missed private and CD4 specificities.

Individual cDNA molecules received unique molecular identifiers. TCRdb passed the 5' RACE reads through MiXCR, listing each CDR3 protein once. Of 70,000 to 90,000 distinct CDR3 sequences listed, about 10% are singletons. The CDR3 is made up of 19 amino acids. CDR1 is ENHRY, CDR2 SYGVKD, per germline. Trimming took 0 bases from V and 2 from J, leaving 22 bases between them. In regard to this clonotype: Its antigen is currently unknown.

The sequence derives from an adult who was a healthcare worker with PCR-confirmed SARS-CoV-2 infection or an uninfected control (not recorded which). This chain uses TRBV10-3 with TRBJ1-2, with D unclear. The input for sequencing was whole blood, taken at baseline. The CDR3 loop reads CAISESMSTSTLGNYGYTF. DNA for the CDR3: TGTGCCATCAGTGAGTCTATGTCCACCTCCACGCTCGGAAACTATGGCTACACCTTC.